Sequencing of this T cell receptor beta chain was carried out in a study of blood T cell repertoires in COVID-19. Study-level background: COVID-19 samples, acute and convalescent, were from the United States, Italy and Spain. The analysed material was cDNA or gDNA that came from T cells, B-cell-depleted T cells, or PBMCs.

CDR3 length: 14 amino acids. J was trimmed by 4 bases and V by 0 bases; bases with no gene match: 0. In germline, CDR1 is MNHEY, CDR2 SVGEGT. Original analysis: For nucleated cells, counts were estimated from reference gene primer amplification. Generated by immunoSEQ multiplex PCR, the TCRdb table keeps only in-frame clones and is missing some. V, J and clone size reflect that table, while D and trimming were determined from the DNA. Of roughly 41,000 clones listed, over 80% are singletons. Specimen: peripheral blood. The receptor comes from a human donor in a cohort sampled during active COVID-19. This chain uses TRBV6-2 or TRBV6-3 with TRBJ1-1; 9 bases line up with TRBD1. Written as DNA, the CDR3 is TGTGCCAGCAGTTACTCGACAGGGGGCACTGAAGCTTTCTTT. Its protein product is CASSYSTGGTEAFF.